Each of the 7 T cell receptor beta chains below was sequenced from the same sample in a study of control samples from healthy donors and cancer patients. Sequenced by immunoSEQ multiplex PCR; TCRdb stores in-frame clones only, minus some. The sample carries approximately 170,000 clones, roughly 89% recorded once. The sequenced sample was blood. These receptors all come from a woman aged 25 to 45 in good health.

The chain recombines TRBV5-5 with TRBJ2-5; D gene unclear. Looked up from germline, CDR1 is SGHKS and CDR2 is YYEKEE (reference sequence). This CDR3 is 14 amino acids long. The germline V and J ends were trimmed by 4 bases and 0 bases, with 10 bases remaining between them. CDR3 protein: CASSIYRDQETQYF. The DNA for the CDR3 is TGTGCCAGCAGCATATACAGAGACCAAGAGACCCAGTACTTC.

This clone was picked up a small number of times. The CDR3 DNA reads as TGTGCCAGTAGTATCAGGCAGGGGAACGAAAAACTGTTTTTT. Amino acid sequence: CASSIRQGNEKLFF. The J gene is TRBJ1-4, the V gene TRBV19, with D tentatively TRBD1 (6 bases). Germline V gene sequence: CDR1 LNHDA, CDR2 SQIVND (reference sequence). Trimming took off 3 bases at V and 8 bases at J, with 13 bases between the two ends. The CDR3 loop spans 14 amino acids.

V and J are TRBV19 and TRBJ1-5; TRBD1 matches at 7 bases. The CDR3 has 14 residues. V lost 5 bases, J lost 3 bases, and 4 bases stayed unmatched. Germline loops: CDR1 LNHDA, CDR2 SQIVND (reference sequence). The CDR3 DNA sequence: TGTGCCAGTAGTGTCGGGACAGTCAATCAGCCCCAGCATTTT. Its protein product is CASSVGTVNQPQHF.

A single count supports this clone. This sequence joins TRBV7-2 and TRBJ2-2; the match to TRBD2 covers 15 bases. Germline V gives CDR1 SGHTA, CDR2 FQGNSA. With V trimmed by 4 bases and J by 5 bases, 2 bases remained unmatched. The CDR3 runs 16 residues. DNA for the CDR3: TGTGCCAGCAGCTCCGGACTAGCGGGAGGGACCGGGGAGCTGTTTTTT. The encoded protein is CASSSGLAGGTGELFF.

The chain has TRBV19 and TRBJ1-4; maybe TRBD1 (6 bases). The V end was cut by 9 bases, the J end by 3 bases, with 11 bases between. The germline V gene encodes CDR1 LNHDA and CDR2 SQIVND (reference sequence). This CDR3 contains 13 residues. The CDR3 here is CASGGTPNEKLFF. The DNA for the CDR3 is TGTGCCAGCGGGGGGACACCTAATGAAAAACTGTTTTTT.

This clone appeared a single time. The chain recombines TRBV18 with TRBJ2-5; no clear D. Trimming shortened V by 0 bases and J by 2 bases, and 7 bases separated the two germline ends. CDR3 size: 14 residues. The germline V gene has CDR1 KGHSH and CDR2 LQKENI. The DNA of the CDR3 is TGTGCCAGCTCACCACCTCCGATACAAGAGACCCAGTACTTC. It encodes CASSPPPIQETQYF.

The chain links TRBV6-4 to TRBJ2-2; a weak D match, TRBD1 (5 bases). Germline V gene data show CDR1 as MRHNA and CDR2 as SNTAGT. Trimming stripped 10 bases from V and 3 bases from J, with 9 bases between. The CDR3 has 12 amino acids. CDR3 in amino acids: CATPTDTGELFF. CDR3 in DNA: TGTGCCACCCCGACAGACACCGGGGAGCTGTTTTTT.